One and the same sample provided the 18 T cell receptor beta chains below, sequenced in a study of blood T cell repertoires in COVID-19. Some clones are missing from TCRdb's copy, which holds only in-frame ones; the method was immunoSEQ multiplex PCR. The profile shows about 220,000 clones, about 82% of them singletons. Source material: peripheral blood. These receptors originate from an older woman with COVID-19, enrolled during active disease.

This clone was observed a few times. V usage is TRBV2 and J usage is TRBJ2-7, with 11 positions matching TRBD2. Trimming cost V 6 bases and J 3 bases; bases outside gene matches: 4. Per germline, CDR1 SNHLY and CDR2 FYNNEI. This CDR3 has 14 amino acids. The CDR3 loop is CASRSGTSGYEQYF. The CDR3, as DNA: TGTGCCAGCAGAAGCGGGACTAGCGGCTACGAGCAGTACTTC.

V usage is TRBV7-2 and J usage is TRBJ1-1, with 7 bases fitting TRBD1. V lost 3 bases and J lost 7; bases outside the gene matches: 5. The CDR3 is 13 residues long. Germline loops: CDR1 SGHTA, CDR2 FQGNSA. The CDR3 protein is CASSFDRDLEAFF. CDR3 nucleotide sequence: TGTGCCAGCAGCTTCGACAGGGACCTTGAAGCTTTCTTT.

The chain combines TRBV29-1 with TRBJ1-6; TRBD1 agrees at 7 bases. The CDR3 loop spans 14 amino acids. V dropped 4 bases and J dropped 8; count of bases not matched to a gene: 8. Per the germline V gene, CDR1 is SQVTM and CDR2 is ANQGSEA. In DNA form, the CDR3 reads TGCAGCGTTGGGTCCGGGACAGCGGATTCACCCCTCCACTTT. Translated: CSVGSGTADSPLHF.

CDR3 DNA sequence: TGTGCCATCTCCCCAAGTTACGGACAGGGGCAAGAGACCCAGTACTTC. This codes for CAISPSYGQGQETQYF. The rearrangement uses TRBV21-1 and TRBJ2-5; the D segment call TRBD1 is taken from the table without a DNA check. TRBV21-1 is a documented pseudogene. The CDR3 has 16 amino acids.

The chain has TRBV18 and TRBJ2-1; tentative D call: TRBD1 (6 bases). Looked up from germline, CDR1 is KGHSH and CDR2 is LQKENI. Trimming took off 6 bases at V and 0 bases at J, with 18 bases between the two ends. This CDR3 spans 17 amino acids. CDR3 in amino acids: CASSPPGVTNSYNEQFF. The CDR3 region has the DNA TGTGCCAGCTCCCCCCCAGGGGTTACGAACTCCTACAATGAGCAGTTCTTC.

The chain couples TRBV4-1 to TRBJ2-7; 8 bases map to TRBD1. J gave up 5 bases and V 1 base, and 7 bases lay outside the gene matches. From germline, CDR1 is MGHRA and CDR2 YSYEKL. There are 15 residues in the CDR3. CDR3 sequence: CASSQGAGGRDEQYF. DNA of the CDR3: TGCGCCAGCAGCCAAGGAGCAGGGGGCCGGGACGAGCAGTACTTC.

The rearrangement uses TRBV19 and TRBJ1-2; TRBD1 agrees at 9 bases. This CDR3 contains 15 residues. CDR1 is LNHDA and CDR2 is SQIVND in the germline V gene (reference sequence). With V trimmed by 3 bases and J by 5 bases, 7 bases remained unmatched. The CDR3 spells CASSIPGTGIYGYTF. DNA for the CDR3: TGTGCCAGTAGTATTCCCGGGACAGGGATTTATGGCTACACCTTC. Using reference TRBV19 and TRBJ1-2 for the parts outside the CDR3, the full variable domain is DGGITQSPKYLFRKEGQNVTLSCEQNLNHDAMYWYRQDPGQGLRLIYYSQIVNDFQKGDIAEGYSVSREKKESFPLTVTSAQKNPTAFYLCASSIPGTGIYGYTFGSGTRLTVV.

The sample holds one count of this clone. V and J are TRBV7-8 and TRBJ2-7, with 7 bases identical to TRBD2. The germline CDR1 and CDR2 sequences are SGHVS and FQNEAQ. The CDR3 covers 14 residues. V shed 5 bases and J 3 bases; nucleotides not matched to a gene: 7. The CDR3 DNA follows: TGTGCCAGCAGCCCACTTCTAGCGGACTACGAGCAGTACTTC. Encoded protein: CASSPLLADYEQYF.

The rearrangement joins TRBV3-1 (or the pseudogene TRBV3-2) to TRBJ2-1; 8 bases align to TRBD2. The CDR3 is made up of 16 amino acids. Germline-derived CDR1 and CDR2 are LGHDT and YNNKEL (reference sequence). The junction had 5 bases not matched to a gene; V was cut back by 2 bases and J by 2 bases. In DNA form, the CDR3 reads TGTGCCAGCAGCCAACCGGGACTAGTCGCCTACAATGAGCAGTTCTTC. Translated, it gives CASSQPGLVAYNEQFF.

The CDR3 DNA reads TGCGCCAGCAGCTTGTTGGAGAGTCCTAACACTGAAGCTTTCTTT. Its translation: CASSLLESPNTEAFF. The chain couples TRBV5-1 to TRBJ1-1; D is undetermined. The CDR3 is 15 amino acids. Germline CDR1 reads SGHRS; CDR2 reads YFSETQ. Trimming removed 1 base at V and 2 bases at J, with 12 bases between.

The CDR3 sequence is CASSWDSYGYTF. For the CDR3, the DNA is TGTGCCAGCAGCTGGGACAGCTATGGCTACACCTTC. V gene TRBV11-3 combines with J gene TRBJ1-2, with 7 nucleotides matching TRBD1. Looked up from germline, CDR1 is SGHNT and CDR2 is YENEEA. Losses at the gene ends were 4 bases for V and 4 bases for J; bases not matched to a gene: 0. There are 12 residues in the CDR3.

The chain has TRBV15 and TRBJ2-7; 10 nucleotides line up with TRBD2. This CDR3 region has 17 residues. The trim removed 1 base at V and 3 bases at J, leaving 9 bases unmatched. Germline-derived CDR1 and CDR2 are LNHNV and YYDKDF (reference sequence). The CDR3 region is CATSRGTSGRNNYEQYF. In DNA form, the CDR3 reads TGTGCCACCAGCAGAGGGACTAGCGGTAGAAATAACTACGAGCAGTACTTC.

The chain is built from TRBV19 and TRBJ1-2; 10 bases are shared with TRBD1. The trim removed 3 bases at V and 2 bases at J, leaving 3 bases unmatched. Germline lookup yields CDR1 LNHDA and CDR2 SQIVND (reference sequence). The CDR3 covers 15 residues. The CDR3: CASSIDRGQNYGYTF. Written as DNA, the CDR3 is TGTGCCAGTAGTATTGACAGGGGGCAAAACTATGGCTACACCTTC.

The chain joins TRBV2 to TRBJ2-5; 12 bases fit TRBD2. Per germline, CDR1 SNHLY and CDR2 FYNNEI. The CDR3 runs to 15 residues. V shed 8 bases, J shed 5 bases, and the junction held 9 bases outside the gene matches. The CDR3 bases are TGTGCCAGCGGCCTCGGACTAGCGGGAACGGAGACCCAGTACTTC. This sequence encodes CASGLGLAGTETQYF.

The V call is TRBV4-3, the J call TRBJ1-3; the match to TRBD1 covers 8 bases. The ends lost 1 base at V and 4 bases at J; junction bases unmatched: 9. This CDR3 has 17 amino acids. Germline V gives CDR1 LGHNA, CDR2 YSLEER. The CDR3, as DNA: TGCGCCAGCAGCCAAGGGACTACAGGGGGAAGAGGAAACACCATATATTTT. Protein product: CASSQGTTGGRGNTIYF.

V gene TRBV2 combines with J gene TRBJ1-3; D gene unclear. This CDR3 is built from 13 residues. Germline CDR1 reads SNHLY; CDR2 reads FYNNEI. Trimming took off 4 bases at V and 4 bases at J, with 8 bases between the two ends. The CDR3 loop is CASSGSQGNTIYF. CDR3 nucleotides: TGTGCCAGCAGTGGCTCACAGGGAAACACCATATATTTT.

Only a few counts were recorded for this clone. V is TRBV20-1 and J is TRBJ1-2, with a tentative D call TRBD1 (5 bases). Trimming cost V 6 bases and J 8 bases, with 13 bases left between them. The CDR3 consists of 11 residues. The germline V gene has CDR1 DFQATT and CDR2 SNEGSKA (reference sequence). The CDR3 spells CSATRGTGYTF. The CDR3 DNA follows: TGCAGTGCGACACGGGGGACGGGCTACACCTTC.

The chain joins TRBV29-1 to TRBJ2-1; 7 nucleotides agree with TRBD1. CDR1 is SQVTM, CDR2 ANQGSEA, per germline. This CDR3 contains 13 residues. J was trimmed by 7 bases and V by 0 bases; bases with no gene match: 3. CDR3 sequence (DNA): TGCAGCGTTGAAGATACACAGGGGAATGAGCAGTTCTTC. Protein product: CSVEDTQGNEQFF.